The rows below give T cell receptor beta chains drawn from one sample of a study of shared clonotypes between healthy human individuals. Using immunoSEQ multiplex PCR, the repertoire was profiled, and TCRdb retains in-frame clones only, with some absent. Among roughly 890,000 clones listed, 80% to 95% were seen once. Sample: naive CD8+ T cells sorted from blood. The receptors derive from a man younger than 45 in good health. Each CDR3 is given with its conserved first and last residue. The order of the fields is J gene, D gene, clone size, V gene, CDR3 protein, CDR3 DNA. D genes are given only for firm matches. Only part of the rows carry a size: once, few, many, or a class if the clone is expanded.

TRBJ2-5	NA	NA	TRBV18	CASSDGYEETQYF	TGTGCCAGCTCTGATGGCTACGAGGAGACCCAGTACTTC
TRBJ2-7	TRBD2	NA	TRBV29-1	CSVEGISGRGYEQYF	TGCAGCGTTGAAGGTATTAGCGGGAGAGGTTACGAGCAGTACTTC
TRBJ1-2	TRBD1	NA	TRBV9	CASGTGYGYTF	TGTGCCAGCGGGACAGGATATGGCTACACCTTC
TRBJ2-1	TRBD1	NA	TRBV15	CATRRSGTGDNEQFF	TGTGCCACCAGGCGATCCGGGACAGGGGACAATGAGCAGTTCTTC
TRBJ2-7	NA	NA	TRBV13	CASSPLGEQSSYEQYF	TGTGCCAGCAGCCCCCTAGGGGAACAGTCATCCTACGAGCAGTACTTC
TRBJ2-7	NA	NA	TRBV18	CASSPPFGGKRSYEQYF	TGTGCCAGCTCACCCCCCTTCGGCGGAAAACGTTCCTACGAGCAGTACTTC
TRBJ2-1	NA	NA	TRBV6-5	CATERRREQFF	TGTGCCACCGAAAGGAGGCGCGAGCAGTTCTTC
TRBJ1-5	NA	once	TRBV28	CASSSGNSNQPQHF	TGTGCCAGCAGTTCGGGAAATAGCAATCAGCCCCAGCATTTT
TRBJ1-2	NA	once	TRBV27	CASSPETTNYGYTF	TGTGCCAGCAGCCCGGAGACCACTAACTATGGCTACACCTTC
TRBJ2-1	NA	once	TRBV6-1	CASSEEFAAYNEQFF	TGTGCCAGCAGTGAAGAGTTTGCAGCCTACAATGAGCAGTTCTTC
TRBJ2-1	NA	NA	TRBV14	CASSQDVRSFYNEQFF	TGTGCCAGCAGCCAAGACGTTAGGAGCTTCTACAATGAGCAGTTCTTC
TRBJ2-3	NA	NA	TRBV7-8	CASSLRRDRTGTDTQYF	TGTGCCAGCAGCTTAAGGAGGGACCGAACAGGCACAGATACGCAGTATTTT
TRBJ2-7	NA	NA	TRBV29-1	CSVEEESLVF	TGCAGCGTTGAAGAGGAGAGCCTCGTCTTC
TRBJ2-6	NA	NA	TRBV28	CASSPWGANVLTF	TGTGCCAGCAGCCCATGGGGGGCCAACGTCCTGACTTTC
TRBJ1-1	NA	NA	TRBV5-1	CASSLKSGAEAFF	TGCGCCAGCAGCTTGAAATCCGGGGCTGAAGCTTTCTTT
TRBJ1-4	TRBD1	NA	TRBV27	CASSPIQTGPNEKLFF	TGTGCCAGCAGTCCAATTCAGACAGGGCCCAATGAAAAACTGTTTTTT
TRBJ2-1	NA	NA	TRBV10-1	CASSESSWSEQFF	TGCGCCAGCAGTGAGTCGAGCTGGAGTGAGCAGTTCTTC
TRBJ2-2	NA	NA	TRBV10-2	CASRTLGPGELFF	TGCGCCAGCAGGACCTTGGGTCCCGGGGAGCTGTTTTTT
TRBJ2-7	NA	NA	TRBV14	CASSQDYEQYF	TGTGCCAGCAGCCAGGATTACGAGCAGTACTTC
TRBJ2-2	TRBD1	NA	TRBV9	CASSAIGQGDTGELFF	TGTGCCAGCAGCGCCATCGGACAGGGTGATACCGGGGAGCTGTTTTTT
TRBJ2-7	TRBD1	NA	TRBV6-5	CASSDRDRGPYEQYF	TGTGCCAGCAGCGACCGGGACAGGGGGCCTTACGAGCAGTACTTC
TRBJ2-5	TRBD1	NA	TRBV6-1	CASSETGRIETQYF	TGTGCCAGCAGTGAGACAGGGCGGATTGAGACCCAGTACTTC
TRBJ2-3	TRBD2	NA	TRBV27	CASSQAGGSRDTQYF	TGTGCCAGCAGTCAAGCGGGAGGGAGTAGAGATACGCAGTATTTT
TRBJ2-7	NA	NA	TRBV21-1	CASSPVAGRHEQYF	TGTGCCAGCAGCCCTGTGGCGGGACGCCACGAGCAGTACTTC
TRBJ2-2	NA	NA	TRBV29-1	CSVEEVGPNTGELFF	TGCAGCGTTGAAGAGGTAGGGCCGAACACCGGGGAGCTGTTTTTT
TRBJ2-1	TRBD2	NA	TRBV29-1	CSGRLARGQFF	TGCAGCGGCCGACTAGCAAGAGGGCAGTTCTTC
TRBJ1-3	NA	NA	TRBV29-1	CSVERQNEGNTIYF	TGCAGCGTCGAAAGGCAAAACGAGGGAAACACCATATATTTT
TRBJ2-5	TRBD1	NA	TRBV7-9	CASSVWDRGQETQYF	TGTGCCAGCAGCGTTTGGGACAGGGGTCAAGAGACCCAGTACTTC
TRBJ2-7	TRBD1	NA	TRBV5-1	CASSPGQGRGQYF	TGCGCCAGCAGTCCGGGACAGGGGAGAGGGCAGTACTTC
TRBJ2-1	TRBD2	NA	TRBV7-9	CASSPGTSWRNNEQFF	TGTGCCAGCAGCCCCGGGACTAGCTGGAGGAACAATGAGCAGTTCTTC
TRBJ1-1	TRBD1	NA	TRBV9	CASSARTGGPEAFF	TGTGCCAGCAGCGCGCGGACAGGGGGCCCTGAAGCTTTCTTT
TRBJ2-7	TRBD2	NA	TRBV5-1	CASSLEIGTSGWEQYF	TGCGCCAGCAGCTTGGAAATTGGGACTAGCGGTTGGGAGCAGTACTTC
TRBJ1-3	NA	NA	TRBV28	CASSLMGSSGNTIYF	TGTGCCAGCAGTTTAATGGGGTCCTCTGGAAACACCATATATTTT
TRBJ2-7	TRBD2	NA	TRBV28	CASSPFGGRDYYEQYF	TGTGCCAGCAGCCCTTTCGGCGGCAGGGACTACTACGAGCAGTACTTC
TRBJ2-1	NA	once	TRBV7-3	CASSFAGRGEQFF	TGTGCCAGCAGCTTCGCGGGAAGGGGTGAGCAGTTCTTC
TRBJ2-1	NA	NA	TRBV27	CASSPGSYNEQFF	TGTGCCAGCAGTCCCGGGTCATACAATGAGCAGTTCTTC
TRBJ2-7	NA	NA	TRBV16	CASSQLFSEVPGWEQYF	TGTGCCAGCAGCCAATTATTTTCGGAAGTTCCAGGGTGGGAGCAGTACTTC
TRBJ2-3	TRBD2	NA	TRBV10-2	CASRVAGGFDTQYF	TGCGCCAGCAGAGTGGCGGGGGGGTTTGATACGCAGTATTTT
TRBJ2-7	NA	NA	TRBV4-1	CASSHLASNAYEQYF	TGCGCCAGCAGCCATTTAGCGAGCAACGCCTACGAGCAGTACTTC
TRBJ1-3	NA	NA	TRBV29-1	CSVEGRNTIYF	TGCAGCGTTGAGGGTAGAAACACCATATATTTT
TRBJ2-1	TRBD1	NA	TRBV11-2	CASSLEIDLYRGSYNEQFF	TGTGCCAGCAGCTTAGAGATCGATCTATACAGGGGAAGCTACAATGAGCAGTTCTTC
TRBJ2-6	NA	NA	TRBV2	CASSEFVGRTSGANVLTF	TGTGCCAGCAGTGAATTCGTGGGCAGAACCTCTGGGGCCAACGTCCTGACTTTC
TRBJ2-1	NA	few	TRBV4-3	CASSPTPGSSYNEQFF	TGCGCCAGCAGCCCCACGCCAGGGAGCTCCTACAATGAGCAGTTCTTC
TRBJ1-1	NA	NA	TRBV28	CASSFRGGNTEAFF	TGTGCCAGCAGTTTCCGCGGGGGGAACACTGAAGCTTTCTTT
TRBJ2-7	NA	NA	TRBV11-2	CASSLVPFYEQYF	TGTGCCAGCAGCTTAGTTCCGTTTTACGAGCAGTACTTC
TRBJ2-1	NA	NA	TRBV5-1	CASSLVDAKKRVSSYNEQFF	TGCGCCAGCAGCTTGGTAGACGCCAAGAAGCGGGTGAGCTCCTACAATGAGCAGTTCTTC
TRBJ1-2	NA	few	TRBV28	CAILGLHGYTF	TGTGCCATACTCGGGCTGCATGGCTACACCTTC
TRBJ2-1	NA	once	TRBV18	CATHGGGLDNEQFF	TGTGCCACCCACGGAGGAGGTCTAGACAATGAGCAGTTCTTC
TRBJ1-2	TRBD1	NA	TRBV4-2	CASSQWTGSGYGYTF	TGTGCCAGCAGCCAATGGACAGGTTCCGGCTATGGCTACACCTTC
TRBJ2-2	TRBD2	NA	TRBV18	CASSLSGLATGELFF	TGTGCCAGCTCACTATCCGGACTAGCGACCGGGGAGCTGTTTTTT
TRBJ2-7	TRBD2	few	TRBV19	CASSMLGDYRYEQYF	TGTGCCAGTAGTATGCTAGGGGACTACCGCTACGAGCAGTACTTC
TRBJ2-7	TRBD2	NA	TRBV7-9	CASRPTSGSWEQYF	TGTGCCAGCAGACCGACTAGCGGGAGTTGGGAGCAGTACTTC
TRBJ1-2	NA	once	TRBV9	CASSTRGGYGYTF	TGTGCCAGCAGCACGAGGGGGGGCTATGGCTACACCTTC
TRBJ2-1	TRBD2	NA	TRBV6-5	CASSYSGEGRDEQFF	TGTGCCAGCAGTTACTCCGGGGAGGGGCGGGATGAGCAGTTCTTC
TRBJ2-1	TRBD2	NA	TRBV19	CASSRYGLAGLSYNEQFF	TGTGCCAGTAGTCGCTACGGACTAGCGGGCCTCTCCTACAATGAGCAGTTCTTC